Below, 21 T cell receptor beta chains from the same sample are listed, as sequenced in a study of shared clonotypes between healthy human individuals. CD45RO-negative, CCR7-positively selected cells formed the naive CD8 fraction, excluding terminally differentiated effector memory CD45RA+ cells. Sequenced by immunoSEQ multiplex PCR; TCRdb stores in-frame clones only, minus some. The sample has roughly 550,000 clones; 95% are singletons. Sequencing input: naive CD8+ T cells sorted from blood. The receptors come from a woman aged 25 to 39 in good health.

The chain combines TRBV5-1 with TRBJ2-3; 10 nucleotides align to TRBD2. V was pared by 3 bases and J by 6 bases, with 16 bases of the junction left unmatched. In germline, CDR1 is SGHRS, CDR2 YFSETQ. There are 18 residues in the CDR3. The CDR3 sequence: CASSSGTSARRMADTQYF. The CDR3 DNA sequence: TGCGCCAGCAGCTCAGGGACTAGCGCCCGAAGGATGGCGGATACGCAGTATTTT. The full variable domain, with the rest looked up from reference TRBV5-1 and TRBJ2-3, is KAGVTQTPRYLIKTRGQQVTLSCSPISGHRSVSWYQQTPGQGLQFLFEYFSETQRNKGNFPGRFSGRQFSNSRSEMNVSTLELGDSALYLCASSSGTSARRMADTQYFGPGTRLTVL.

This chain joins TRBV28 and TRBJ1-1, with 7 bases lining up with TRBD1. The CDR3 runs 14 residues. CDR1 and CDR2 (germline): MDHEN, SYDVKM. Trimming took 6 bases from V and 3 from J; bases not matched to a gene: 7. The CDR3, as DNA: TGTGCCAGCAGCTTCAGGGGGGGATACACTGAAGCTTTCTTT. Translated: CASSFRGGYTEAFF.

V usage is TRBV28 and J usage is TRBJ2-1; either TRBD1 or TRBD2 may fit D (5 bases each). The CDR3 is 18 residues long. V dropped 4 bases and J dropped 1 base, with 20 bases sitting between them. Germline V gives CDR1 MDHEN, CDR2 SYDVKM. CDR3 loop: CASSSRLRGAISYNEQFF. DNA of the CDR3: TGTGCCAGCAGTTCCCGTCTCCGAGGGGCGATATCCTACAATGAGCAGTTCTTC.

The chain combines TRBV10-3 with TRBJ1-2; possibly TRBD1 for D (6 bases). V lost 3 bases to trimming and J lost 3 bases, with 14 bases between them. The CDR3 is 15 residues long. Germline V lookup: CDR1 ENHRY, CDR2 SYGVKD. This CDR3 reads CAISDGTGLDYGYTF. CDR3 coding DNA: TGTGCCATCAGTGATGGTACAGGGCTTGACTATGGCTACACCTTC.

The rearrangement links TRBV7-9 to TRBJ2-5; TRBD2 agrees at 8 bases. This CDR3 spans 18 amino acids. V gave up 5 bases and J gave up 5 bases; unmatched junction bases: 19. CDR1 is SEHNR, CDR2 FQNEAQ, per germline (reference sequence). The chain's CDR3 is CASSNPVGREGRMETQYF. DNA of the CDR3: TGTGCCAGCAGCAACCCGGTCGGTCGGGAGGGCCGTATGGAGACCCAGTACTTC.

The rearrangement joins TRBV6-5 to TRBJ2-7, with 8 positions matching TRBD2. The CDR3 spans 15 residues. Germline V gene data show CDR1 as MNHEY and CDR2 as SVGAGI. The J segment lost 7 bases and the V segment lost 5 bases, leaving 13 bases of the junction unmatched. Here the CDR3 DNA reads TGTGCCAGCAGTCTGAAACGGGGGGGGACGGGTGAGCAGTACTTC. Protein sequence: CASSLKRGGTGEQYF.

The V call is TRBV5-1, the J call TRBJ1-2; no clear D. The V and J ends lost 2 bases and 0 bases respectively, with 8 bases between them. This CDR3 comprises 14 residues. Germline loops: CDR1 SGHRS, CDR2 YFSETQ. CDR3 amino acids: CASSFSDSNYGYTF. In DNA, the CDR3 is TGCGCCAGCAGCTTCTCCGATTCTAACTATGGCTACACCTTC. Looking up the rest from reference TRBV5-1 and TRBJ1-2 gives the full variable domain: KAGVTQTPRYLIKTRGQQVTLSCSPISGHRSVSWYQQTPGQGLQFLFEYFSETQRNKGNFPGRFSGRQFSNSRSEMNVSTLELGDSALYLCASSFSDSNYGYTFGSGTRLTVV.

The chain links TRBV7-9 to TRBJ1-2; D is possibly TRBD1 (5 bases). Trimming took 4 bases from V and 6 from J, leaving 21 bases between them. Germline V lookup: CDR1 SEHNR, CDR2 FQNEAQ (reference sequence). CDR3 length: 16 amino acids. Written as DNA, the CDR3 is TGTGCCAGCAGCTCTTGGACCGTAAAGGGGTCTGATGGCTACACCTTC. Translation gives CASSSWTVKGSDGYTF.

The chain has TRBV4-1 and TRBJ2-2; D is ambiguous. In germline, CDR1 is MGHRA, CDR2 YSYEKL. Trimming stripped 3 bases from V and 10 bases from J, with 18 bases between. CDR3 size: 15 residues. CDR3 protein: CASSHAEVGPAELFF. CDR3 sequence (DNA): TGCGCCAGCAGCCACGCCGAAGTCGGCCCGGCGGAGCTGTTTTTT.

The CDR3 here is CASSLNSRDEQFF. The CDR3 DNA sequence: TGTGCCAGCAGTTTGAATAGTCGCGATGAGCAGTTCTTC. The chain has TRBV27 and TRBJ2-1; D not certain. The CDR3 totals 13 residues. Germline V gene sequence: CDR1 MNHEY, CDR2 SMNVEV (reference sequence). Trimming removed 3 bases from V and 8 bases from J, with 11 bases in between.

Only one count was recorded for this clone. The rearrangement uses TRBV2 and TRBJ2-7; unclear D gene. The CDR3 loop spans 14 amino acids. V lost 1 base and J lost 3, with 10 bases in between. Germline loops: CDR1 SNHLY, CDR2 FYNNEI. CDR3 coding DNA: TGTGCCAGCAGTGAAGGACCGCCGTTCTACGAGCAGTACTTC. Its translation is CASSEGPPFYEQYF.

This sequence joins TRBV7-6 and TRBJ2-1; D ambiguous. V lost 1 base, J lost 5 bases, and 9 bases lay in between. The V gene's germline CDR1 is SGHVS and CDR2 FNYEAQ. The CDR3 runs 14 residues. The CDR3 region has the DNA TGTGCCAGCAGCTTAGTGGTTGGGGACAATGAGCAGTTCTTC. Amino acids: CASSLVVGDNEQFF.

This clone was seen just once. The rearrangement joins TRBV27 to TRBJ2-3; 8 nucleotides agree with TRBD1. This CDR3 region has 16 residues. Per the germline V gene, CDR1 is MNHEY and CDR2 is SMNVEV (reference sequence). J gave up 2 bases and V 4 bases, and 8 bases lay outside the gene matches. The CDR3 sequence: CASSSKTGAPTDTQYF. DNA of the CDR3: TGTGCCAGCAGTTCTAAGACAGGGGCACCCACAGATACGCAGTATTTT.

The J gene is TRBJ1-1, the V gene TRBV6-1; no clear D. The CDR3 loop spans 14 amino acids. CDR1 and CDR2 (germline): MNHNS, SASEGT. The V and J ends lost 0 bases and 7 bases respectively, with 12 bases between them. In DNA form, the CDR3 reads TGTGCCAGCAGTGAAGCGCTTTGGACGTTTGAAGCTTTCTTT. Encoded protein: CASSEALWTFEAFF.

CDR3 bases: TGTGCCAGCAGCCTTGGAACAGACAATGAGCAGTTCTTC. Encoded protein: CASSLGTDNEQFF. This chain joins TRBV7-9 and TRBJ2-1; D gene uncertain. CDR1 is SEHNR and CDR2 is FQNEAQ in the germline V gene (reference sequence). Trimming shortened V by 5 bases and J by 5 bases, and 10 bases separated the two germline ends. The CDR3 runs to 13 residues.

For the CDR3, the DNA is TGTGCCAGCAGCCAGAGGTCGGGACGGATTTATGAAAAACTGTTTTTT. Residues: CASSQRSGRIYEKLFF. The V gene is TRBV27, the J gene TRBJ1-4, with a tentative D call TRBD1 (5 bases). The CDR3 is made up of 16 amino acids. Deletions cut 6 bases from V and 6 bases from J, with 20 bases between. Germline V CDR1 and CDR2: MNHEY, SMNVEV (reference sequence).

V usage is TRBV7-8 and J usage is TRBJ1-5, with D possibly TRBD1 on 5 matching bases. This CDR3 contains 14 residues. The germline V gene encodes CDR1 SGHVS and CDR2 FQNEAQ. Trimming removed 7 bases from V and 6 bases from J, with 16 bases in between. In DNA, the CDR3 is TGTGCCAGCACCTTGGAGGGGAAGGGTCAGCCCCAGCATTTT. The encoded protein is CASTLEGKGQPQHF.

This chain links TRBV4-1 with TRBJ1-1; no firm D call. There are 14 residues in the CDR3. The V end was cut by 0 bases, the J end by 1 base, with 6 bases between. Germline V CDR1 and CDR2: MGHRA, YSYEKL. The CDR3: CASSQDWSNTEAFF. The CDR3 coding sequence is TGCGCCAGCAGCCAAGATTGGTCGAACACTGAAGCTTTCTTT.

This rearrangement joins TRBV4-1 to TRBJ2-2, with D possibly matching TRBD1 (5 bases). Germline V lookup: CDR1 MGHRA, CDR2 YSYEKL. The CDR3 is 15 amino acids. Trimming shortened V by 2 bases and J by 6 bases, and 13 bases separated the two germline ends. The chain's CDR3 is CASSQLSGWAGELFF. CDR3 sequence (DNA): TGCGCCAGCAGCCAATTGTCAGGGTGGGCCGGGGAGCTGTTTTTT.

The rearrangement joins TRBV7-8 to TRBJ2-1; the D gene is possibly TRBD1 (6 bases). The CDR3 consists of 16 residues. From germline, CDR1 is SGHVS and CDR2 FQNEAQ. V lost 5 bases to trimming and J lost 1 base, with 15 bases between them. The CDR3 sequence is CASSLAVGGSYNEQFF. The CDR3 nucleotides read TGTGCCAGCAGCCTTGCGGTAGGGGGTTCCTACAATGAGCAGTTCTTC.

The CDR3 DNA reads TGCGCCAGCAGCGTTACGTCGACCCAAAACTATGGCTACACCTTC. Translated, it gives CASSVTSTQNYGYTF. The chain couples TRBV5-1 to TRBJ1-2, with D unresolved. Germline CDR1 SGHRS, CDR2 YFSETQ. The CDR3 loop spans 15 amino acids. Trimming shortened V by 4 bases and J by 2 bases, and 15 bases separated the two germline ends.